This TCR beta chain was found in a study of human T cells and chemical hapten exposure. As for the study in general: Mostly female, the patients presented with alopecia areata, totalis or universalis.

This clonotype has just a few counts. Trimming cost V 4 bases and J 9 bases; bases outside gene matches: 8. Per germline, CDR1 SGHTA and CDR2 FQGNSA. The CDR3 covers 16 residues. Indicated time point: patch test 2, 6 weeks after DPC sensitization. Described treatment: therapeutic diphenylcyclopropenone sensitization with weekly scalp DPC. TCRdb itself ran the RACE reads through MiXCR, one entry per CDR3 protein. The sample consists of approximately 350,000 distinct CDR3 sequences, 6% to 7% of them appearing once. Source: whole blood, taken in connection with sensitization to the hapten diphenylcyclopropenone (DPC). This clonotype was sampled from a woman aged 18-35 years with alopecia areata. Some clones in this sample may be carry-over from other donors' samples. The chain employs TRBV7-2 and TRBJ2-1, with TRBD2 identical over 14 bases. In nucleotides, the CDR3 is TGTGCCAGCAGCTCCCAGACTAGCGGGGGGGCAGCTGAGCAGTTCTTC. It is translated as CASSSQTSGGAAEQFF. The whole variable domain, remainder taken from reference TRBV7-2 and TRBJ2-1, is GAGVSQSPSNKVTEKGKDVELRCDPISGHTALYWYRQSLGQGLEFLIYFQGNSAPDKSGLPSDRFSAERTGGSVSTLTIQRTQQEDSAVYLCASSSQTSGGAAEQFFGPGTRLTVL.